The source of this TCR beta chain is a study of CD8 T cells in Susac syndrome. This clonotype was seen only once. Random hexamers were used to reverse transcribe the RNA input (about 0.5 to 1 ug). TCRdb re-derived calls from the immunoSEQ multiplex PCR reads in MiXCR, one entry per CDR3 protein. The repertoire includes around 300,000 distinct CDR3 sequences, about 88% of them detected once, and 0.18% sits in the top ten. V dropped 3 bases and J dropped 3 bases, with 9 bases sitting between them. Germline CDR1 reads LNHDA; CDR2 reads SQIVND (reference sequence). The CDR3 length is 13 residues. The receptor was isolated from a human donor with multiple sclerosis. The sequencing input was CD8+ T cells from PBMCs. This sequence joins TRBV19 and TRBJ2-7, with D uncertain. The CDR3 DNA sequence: TGTGCCAGTAGTATTTTTTTAGACTACGAGCAGTACTTC. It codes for CASSIFLDYEQYF.